In its sample, the clone carrying this T cell receptor (beta chain) was seen a few times. Its antigen remains unknown. The authors sorted CD4+ naive, central memory, regulatory and stem cell-like memory cells via CD45RO/CCR7/CD25/CD127/CD95/CD27. The authors obtained over 95% purity in all sorted populations. The data were obtained in a study of beta chain features in type 1 diabetes. The authors reverse transcribed all of the isolated RNA, so sequencing captured expressed TCRB transcripts. Profiling relied on immunoSEQ multiplex PCR, and the TCRdb table lists in-frame clones only, not all of them. The sample carries under 550,000 clones, approximately 10% recorded once. Study observations and caveats: Possible PCR preference for shorter templates applied equally to patients and controls. Compared with healthy donors, patients appeared to share more similar naive, central memory and regulatory TCRB repertoires.

The junction had 9 bases not matched to a gene; V was cut back by 5 bases and J by 12 bases. Germline assignment: CDR1 SEHNR and CDR2 FQNEAQ (reference sequence). The CDR3 sequence is 15 residues long. The V gene is TRBV7-9, the J gene TRBJ2-1; 14 positions agree with TRBD2. The receptor comes from a young woman in good health. What was sequenced was naive CD4+ T cells from blood. The CDR3 sequence is CASSPPGLAGVGQFF. The CDR3 DNA is TGTGCCAGCAGCCCACCGGGACTAGCGGGAGTCGGGCAGTTCTTC.